Listed below are T cell receptor beta chains from one sample, sequenced in a study of T cell changes during pregnancy in multiple sclerosis. Measured with immunoSEQ multiplex PCR; TCRdb has only the in-frame clones, and not every one. The sample lists some 38,000 clones, 75% to 95% occurring once. The sequencing here drew on CD8+ T cells from peripheral blood mononuclear cells, taken after pregnancy. These receptor sequences come from a female donor with multiple sclerosis, enrolled in a pregnancy study. The CDR3 runs from the conserved cysteine through the conserved F or W. D genes are given only for firm matches. Clone size is stated in some rows and not others, as once, few, many or a class when expanded.

cdr3_aa cdr3_nt j_call v_call clone_size d_call
CASRTGLGQFF TGTGCCAGCAGGACAGGCCTGGGGCAGTTCTTC TRBJ2-1 TRBV6-1 once -
CASSEPSGRTSSYEQYF TGTGCCAGCAGTGAACCTAGCGGGCGTACGTCCTCCTACGAGCAGTACTTC TRBJ2-7 TRBV2 - TRBD2
CASSPPGEGRLYEQYF TGTGCCAGCTCACCACCGGGCGAAGGGAGATTATACGAGCAGTACTTC TRBJ2-7 TRBV18 once -
CASSWTTGGNYGYTF TGTGCCAGCAGCTGGACGACAGGGGGTAACTATGGCTACACCTTC TRBJ1-2 TRBV7-2 - TRBD1
CASSLNTGELFF TGTGCCAGCAGCCTTAACACCGGGGAGCTGTTTTTT TRBJ2-2 TRBV9 - -
CASGLGGLQETQYF TGTGCTAGTGGTTTGGGGGGCCTACAAGAGACCCAGTACTTC TRBJ2-5 TRBV12-5 - -
CASSLRGTTYEQYF TGTGCCAGCAGCTTAAGGGGGACCACCTACGAGCAGTACTTC TRBJ2-7 TRBV5-6 - -
CASSFLPGQGRNEQFF TGTGCCAGCAGTTTTTTGCCGGGACAGGGGCGAAATGAGCAGTTCTTC TRBJ2-1 TRBV27 - TRBD1
CASSLRAGPRDEQFF TGTGCCAGCAGCTTAAGAGCGGGGCCCAGGGATGAGCAGTTCTTC TRBJ2-1 TRBV7-7 - TRBD2
CASSLAGQGDYEQYF TGTGCCAGCAGCCTTGCGGGACAGGGTGACTACGAGCAGTACTTC TRBJ2-7 TRBV9 - TRBD1
CASTAWGDTNEKLFF TGTGCCAGCACCGCTTGGGGGGATACTAATGAAAAACTGTTTTTT TRBJ1-4 TRBV27 - -
CASSYSWGLSLNEQFF TGTGCCAGCAGTTACTCCTGGGGACTCTCTTTGAATGAGCAGTTCTTC TRBJ2-1 TRBV6-5 - -
CASSDGVKGEKLFF TGTGCCAGCAGCGACGGGGTGAAGGGTGAAAAACTGTTTTTT TRBJ1-4 TRBV9 - -
CASSPRRGSPYEQYF TGTGCCAGCAGCCCCCGTCGGGGGAGTCCGTACGAGCAGTACTTC TRBJ2-7 TRBV5-6 - -
CAISEWRSTDTQYF TGTGCCATCAGTGAATGGCGGTCCACAGATACGCAGTATTTT TRBJ2-3 TRBV10-3 - -
CASDRGRGSPEAFF TGTGCCAGTGACAGGGGGCGCGGTAGCCCTGAAGCTTTCTTT TRBJ1-1 TRBV10-3 - TRBD1